The next 11 T cell receptor beta chains were all read from a single sample in a study of T cell repertoires in cytomegalovirus infection. Their antigens are not known. TCRdb reprocessed the reads with MiXCR, giving one entry per CDR3 protein. There are hundreds of thousands of distinct CDR3 sequences in the sample; about 42% occur only once, and around 45% lies in the top ten. Sequenced here: cultured PBMCs, sampled from culture after CMV antigen stimulation. The receptors shown here come from a human donor in good health (CMV status not recorded). Some clones in this sample may be carry-over from other donors' samples.

J is TRBJ1-5 and V is TRBV19; D unclear. Per germline, CDR1 LNHDA and CDR2 SQIVND (reference sequence). Trimming pared 5 bases from V and 7 bases from J, leaving 12 bases between. The CDR3 has 13 amino acids. Here the CDR3 reads CASSPRAGQPQHF. CDR3 bases: TGTGCCAGTAGTCCAAGGGCCGGACAGCCCCAGCATTTT.

The V gene is TRBV7-9, the J gene TRBJ2-5; D assignment may be TRBD1 or TRBD2 (5 bases each). Germline assignment: CDR1 SEHNR and CDR2 FQNEAQ (reference sequence). CDR3 length: 14 amino acids. V was pared by 5 bases and J by 5 bases, with 15 bases between. For the CDR3, the DNA is TGTGCCAGCAGCCCGGGGCAACCCTGGGAGACCCAGTACTTC. Its protein product is CASSPGQPWETQYF.

The V gene is TRBV7-8, the J gene TRBJ2-2, with 9 bases matching TRBD2. From germline, CDR1 is SGHVS and CDR2 FQNEAQ. This CDR3 comprises 15 residues. With V trimmed by 5 bases and J by 9 bases, 10 bases remained unmatched. Here the CDR3 reads CASSPGLAWARELFF. The CDR3 DNA is TGTGCCAGCAGCCCTGGACTAGCGTGGGCCAGGGAGCTGTTTTTT.

This clonotype has a count of ten or more. The CDR3: CASSLEARERGETQYF. The CDR3 DNA reads as TGTGCCAGCAGCTTAGAAGCGCGGGAGAGGGGGGAGACCCAGTACTTC. The chain joins TRBV7-2 to TRBJ2-5; the D gene is possibly TRBD2 (7 bases). The germline V gene has CDR1 SGHTA and CDR2 FQGNSA. The CDR3 is 16 residues long. The germline V and J ends were trimmed by 1 base and 5 bases, with 17 bases remaining between them.

For the CDR3, the DNA is TGTGCCAGCAGCGATCCATGGCGACAGGGTTCCTCTGGGGCCAACGTCCTGACTTTC. It is translated as CASSDPWRQGSSGANVLTF. V usage is TRBV6-2 or TRBV6-3 and J usage is TRBJ2-6, with 7 bases matching TRBD1. V shed 6 bases and J 0 bases; nucleotides not matched to a gene: 14. CDR3 length: 19 amino acids. Germline assignment: CDR1 MNHEY and CDR2 SVGEGT.

A few counts support this clonotype. The chain is built from TRBV6-1 and TRBJ2-1; maybe TRBD1 (6 bases). In germline, CDR1 is MNHNS, CDR2 SASEGT. CDR3 length: 15 amino acids. V was clipped by 0 bases and J by 9 bases, with 15 bases between them. The CDR3 spells CASSEAGTTGSEQFF. The CDR3 DNA sequence: TGTGCCAGCAGTGAAGCCGGGACAACAGGTAGTGAGCAGTTCTTC.

The table lists this clonotype with a few counts. J is TRBJ2-7 and V is TRBV7-8, with 11 nucleotides matching TRBD2. CDR3 length equals 15 residues. J was trimmed by 5 bases and V by 7 bases; bases with no gene match: 10. Germline CDR1 reads SGHVS; CDR2 reads FQNEAQ. The CDR3 coding sequence is TGTGCCAGCACCTCCCTGGGGACTAGCGGCCACGAGCAGTACTTC. It specifies CASTSLGTSGHEQYF.

This clonotype was seen only once. The chain combines TRBV6-2 or TRBV6-3 with TRBJ2-7; D not certain. Germline values: CDR1 MNHEY, CDR2 SVGEGT. This CDR3 region has 14 residues. The V end was cut by 10 bases, the J end by 0 bases, with 16 bases between. CDR3 protein: CATYQLASSYEQYF. As DNA, the CDR3 is TGTGCCACCTACCAGCTGGCCAGCTCCTACGAGCAGTACTTC.

This clonotype was seen only a few times. The chain employs TRBV7-2 and TRBJ2-7; 7 bases are shared with TRBD2. CDR3 length equals 13 residues. Germline assignment: CDR1 SGHTA and CDR2 FQGNSA. V gave up 4 bases and J gave up 4 bases; unmatched junction bases: 4. The DNA for the CDR3 is TGTGCCAGCAGCTGGGGGGGGGGTTACGAGCAGTACTTC. Translating it yields CASSWGGGYEQYF.

This clonotype occurred a few times. The chain carries TRBV5-5 and TRBJ2-5; D is perhaps TRBD1 or TRBD2 (5 bases each). CDR1 SGHKS and CDR2 YYEKEE come from the germline V gene (reference sequence). CDR3 size: 14 residues. V shed 1 base and J shed 7 bases, with 14 bases lying between them. In nucleotides, the CDR3 is TGTGCCAGCAGCTTGACCGGGGCCAGCTTGACCCAGTACTTC. Translated, it gives CASSLTGASLTQYF.

Of note for this clonotype: One end of the junction does not line up with germline, which may come from a read error. This rearrangement joins TRBV7-9 to TRBJ2-7; D possibly corresponds to TRBD1 (5 bases). Per germline, CDR1 SEHNR and CDR2 FQNEAQ (reference sequence). The CDR3 totals 14 residues. CDR3 coding DNA: TGTGCCAGCAGCTTGGGAAGCCGTACAGGCGAGCAGCACTTC. Translating gives CASSLGSRTGEQHF. Together with reference TRBV7-9 and TRBJ2-7, the CDR3 gives the full variable domain: DTGVSQNPRHKITKRGQNVTFRCDPISEHNRLYWYRQTLGQGPEFLTYFQNEAQLEKSRLLSDRFSAERPKGSFSTLEIQRTEQGDSAMYLCASSLGSRTGEQHFGPGTRLTVT.